This T cell receptor beta chain came from a study of beta chain features in type 1 diabetes. The overall study: Cells sorted and examined across all samples totaled approximately 110 million. Regarding the study as a whole: The analysis here could not establish whether HLA type shapes TCRB rearrangement. When Type 1 diabetes patients were examined, their TCRB CDR3s proved moderately but significantly shorter in all four CD4+ subsets. VDJ junctions sequenced from type 1 diabetes patients showed fewer insertions and more deletions.

Staining for CD45RO/CCR7/CD25/CD127/CD95/CD27 allowed sorting of CD4+ naive, central memory, regulatory and stem cell-like memory cells. The CDR3 sequence is 14 residues long. Germline lookup yields CDR1 SGHNT and CDR2 YENEEA. Trimming removed 5 bases at V and 8 bases at J, with 18 bases between. Sequencing targeted expressed TCRB transcripts, as all isolated RNA had been reverse transcribed. Using immunoSEQ multiplex PCR, the repertoire was profiled, and TCRdb retains in-frame clones only, with some absent. The repertoire includes roughly 700,000 clones, roughly 13% of them detected once, and approximately 0.02% sits in the top ten. This clone was seen a few times. The antigen is undetermined.

The chain combines TRBV11-3 with TRBJ1-2, with a possible D match to TRBD1 (5 bases). This receptor was taken from a man between 18 and 35 years old with type 1 diabetes. Sequencing was done on a sample of naive CD4+ T cells from blood. CDR3 in amino acids: CASSPRDQGQGYTF. The CDR3 DNA reads TGTGCCAGCAGCCCCCGGGACCAAGGCCAGGGCTACACCTTC.